Below, 7 T cell receptor beta chains from the same sample are listed, as sequenced in a study of molecular identifiers for immune sequencing clone quantification. MiXCR was run by TCRdb on the PCR reads, yielding one entry per CDR3 protein. Among around 460,000 distinct CDR3 sequences listed, about 21% were seen once. The sequenced sample was naive CD8+ T cells from blood, with Jurkat cell RNA spiked in. Subset indicated: FACS-sorted CD8+CD4-CCR7+CD45RA+ naive T cells. The receptors here all came from a human donor in good health. Some libraries in this study had Jurkat cell RNA spiked in.

The table lists this clonotype with many counts. The V call is TRBV29-1, the J call TRBJ2-7, with 8 bases that match TRBD1. V lost 4 bases to trimming and J lost 6 bases; unmatched junction nucleotides: 2. Germline values: CDR1 SQVTM, CDR2 ANQGSEA. The CDR3 spans 11 residues. In DNA form, the CDR3 reads TGCAGCGTTGCAACAGGGGGCGAGCAGTACTTC. Translating gives CSVATGGEQYF.

In the case of this clonotype: Because it lacks the conserved phenylalanine or tryptophan at the end, this CDR3 is likely a read error. J is TRBJ2-3 and V is TRBV19; 12 bases agree with TRBD2. The CDR3 contains 14 residues. The germline V gene encodes CDR1 LNHDA and CDR2 SQIVND (reference sequence). The ends lost 8 bases at V and 6 bases at J; junction bases unmatched: 6. This chain's CDR3 is CASASGGASDTQYL. CDR3 sequence (DNA): TGTGCCAGTGCTAGCGGGGGGGCATCTGATACGCAGTATCTT.

The rearrangement uses TRBV4-1 and TRBJ1-1, with D unresolved. The CDR3 covers 15 residues. With 1 base removed from V and 0 bases from J, the gap between germline ends came to 9 bases. The germline V gene encodes CDR1 MGHRA and CDR2 YSYEKL. The CDR3 bases are TGCGCCAGCAGCCAAGCCCTAGGGTTGAACACTGAAGCTTTCTTT. It encodes CASSQALGLNTEAFF.

This clonotype appeared many times. This chain uses TRBV7-6 with TRBJ1-4; the D gene is possibly TRBD1 (5 bases). This CDR3 region has 14 residues. Germline V gene data show CDR1 as SGHVS and CDR2 as FNYEAQ. Trimming stripped 5 bases from V and 8 bases from J, with 15 bases between. The CDR3 DNA is TGTGCCAGCAGCCCATTGACAGTCCCCGAAAAACTGTTTTTT. Encoded protein: CASSPLTVPEKLFF.

This clonotype was seen at least ten times. The chain uses TRBV5-1 and TRBJ2-7, with 8 bases lining up with TRBD1. Trimming removed 0 bases from V and 5 bases from J; junction bases left unmatched: 7. The CDR3 has 15 amino acids. Germline V gives CDR1 SGHRS, CDR2 YFSETQ. The DNA for the CDR3 is TGCGCCAGCAGCTTGGCCCAGGGGGCGCTTCACGAGCAGTACTTC. Its protein is CASSLAQGALHEQYF.

V usage is TRBV7-6 and J usage is TRBJ2-7; the D gene is possibly TRBD2 (5 bases). Per the germline V gene, CDR1 is SGHVS and CDR2 is FNYEAQ. Trimming left V 4 bases short and J 7 bases short, with 14 bases between. The CDR3 runs 13 residues. The CDR3 spells CASSSGSPGEQYF. CDR3 nucleotide sequence: TGTGCCAGCAGCTCCGGCAGCCCGGGGGAGCAGTACTTC. The entire variable domain, with the rest obtained from reference TRBV7-6 and TRBJ2-7, is as follows: GAGVSQSPRYKVTKRGQDVALRCDPISGHVSLYWYRQALGQGPEFLTYFNYEAQQDKSGLPNDRFSAERPEGSISTLTIQRTEQRDSAMYRCASSSGSPGEQYFGPGTRLTVT.

With respect to this clonotype: A junction end diverges from the germline sequence, so it may reflect a read error. The chain recombines TRBV29-1 with TRBJ2-3; D may be TRBD1 or TRBD2 (5 bases each). The CDR3 loop spans 15 amino acids. Germline-derived CDR1 and CDR2 are SQVTM and ANQGSEA. CDR3 in DNA: TGCAGCGTTGCGACAGACGATATCCACCAAGGGACGCGGTATTTT. Residues: CSVATDDIHQGTRYF.